This T cell receptor (beta chain) derives from a study of blood T cell repertoires in COVID-19. Study in general: The United States, Italy and Spain supplied acute and convalescent COVID-19 samples.

Those enrolled, adults aged roughly 18 to 95 years, came from about two dozen US areas. Participants' own reports of clinical history determined their cohort assignment. This clone occurred once. Method: immunoSEQ multiplex PCR; TCRdb's copy keeps in-frame clones and lacks some. This table holds 110,000 to 150,000 clones, 85% to 90% found once. CDR3 size: 16 residues. CDR1 is MDHEN and CDR2 is SYDVKM in the germline V gene. J gave up 0 bases and V 4 bases, and 5 bases lay outside the gene matches. Sequences were obtained from PBMCs or T cells enriched from blood (not recorded which). The V call is TRBV28, the J call TRBJ1-1; 10 bases match TRBD1. The receptor comes from a man aged 55-75 years who had recovered from COVID-19. Here the CDR3 DNA reads TGTGCCAGCAGTTCAAGACAGGGGGCGATGAACACTGAAGCTTTCTTT. Amino acid sequence: CASSSRQGAMNTEAFF.